Shown below are 13 T cell receptor beta chains from a single sample sequenced in a study of blood T cell repertoires in COVID-19. Sequenced by immunoSEQ multiplex PCR; TCRdb stores in-frame clones only, minus some. The repertoire consists of approximately 200,000 clones, with 70% to 90% occurring once and the leading ten covering roughly 4.9%. The sample was PBMCs or T cells enriched from blood (not recorded which). The receptors derive from a woman aged 25-40 years who had been exposed to COVID-19.

This sequence joins TRBV27 and TRBJ2-1; D possibly corresponds to TRBD2 (6 bases). Germline V gene lookup returns CDR1 MNHEY and CDR2 SMNVEV (reference sequence). Trimming stripped 4 bases from V and 10 bases from J, with 14 bases between. This CDR3 region has 13 residues. The CDR3 region is CASSSNPLAEQFF. CDR3 DNA sequence: TGTGCCAGCAGTTCGAACCCCCTAGCGGAGCAGTTCTTC.

This clone showed up just a few times. The J gene is TRBJ2-3, the V gene TRBV7-8; 7 bases are shared with TRBD1. The CDR3 runs 14 residues. V trimming: 4 bases; J trimming: 3 bases; junction bases outside the gene matches: 4. Per germline, CDR1 SGHVS and CDR2 FQNEAQ. The CDR3 reads CASSYRGETDTQYF. CDR3 sequence (DNA): TGTGCCAGCAGCTACAGGGGAGAAACAGATACGCAGTATTTT.

The chain combines TRBV2 with TRBJ2-7; 9 bases are shared with TRBD1. V gave up 6 bases and J gave up 3 bases; unmatched junction bases: 6. The CDR3 consists of 14 residues. The germline gives CDR1 SNHLY, CDR2 FYNNEI. The CDR3 coding sequence is TGTGCCAGCAGGAGGACAGGGGCTAGCTACGAGCAGTACTTC. Translating gives CASRRTGASYEQYF. The full variable domain, its missing parts supplied by reference TRBV2 and TRBJ2-7, is EPEVTQTPSHQVTQMGQEVILRCVPISNHLYFYWYRQILGQKVEFLVSFYNNEISEKSEIFDDQFSVERPDGSNFTLKIRSTKLEDSAMYFCASRRTGASYEQYFGPGTRLTVT.

This sequence joins TRBV5-5 and TRBJ1-5; perhaps TRBD1 as D (6 bases). From germline, CDR1 is SGHKS and CDR2 YYEKEE (reference sequence). This CDR3 region has 14 residues. Trimming took off 5 bases at V and 9 bases at J, with 18 bases between the two ends. The DNA for the CDR3 is TGTGCCAGCAGTTTTCGACAGGACCGGGGGCCCCAGCATTTT. This encodes CASSFRQDRGPQHF.

The V gene is TRBV13, the J gene TRBJ1-6; TRBD1 matches 8 bases. The V and J ends lost 0 bases and 8 bases, in that order; junction bases with no gene match: 0. CDR1 is PRHDT and CDR2 is FYEKMQ in the germline V gene (reference sequence). This CDR3 contains 14 residues. The CDR3 is CASSLGDRDSPLHF. The DNA for the CDR3 is TGTGCCAGCAGCTTAGGGGACAGGGATTCACCCCTCCACTTT. Combining the CDR3 with reference TRBV13 and TRBJ1-6 gives the whole variable domain AAGVIQSPRHLIKEKRETATLKCYPIPRHDTVYWYQQGPGQDPQFLISFYEKMQSDKGSIPDRFSAQQFSDYHSELNMSSLELGDSALYFCASSLGDRDSPLHFGNGTRLTVT.

The chain joins TRBV6-5 to TRBJ1-5, with 7 bases fitting TRBD1. The CDR3 has 15 residues. Germline assignment: CDR1 MNHEY and CDR2 SVGAGI. After removal of 5 bases from V and 1 base from J, the junction contained 5 bases not matched to a gene. The CDR3 coding sequence is TGTGCCAGCAGTCAGGGGACAGTGAGCAATCAGCCCCAGCATTTT. This sequence encodes CASSQGTVSNQPQHF.

Details on this clone: The same CDR3 arises from other DNA sequences in this sample as well. V is TRBV5-1 and J is TRBJ1-1; D remains ambiguous. CDR1 SGHRS and CDR2 YFSETQ come from the germline V gene. This CDR3 spans 13 amino acids. Trimming removed 5 bases from V and 1 base from J, with 9 bases in between. Written as DNA, the CDR3 is TGCGCCAGCAGTTTGCAAGCGAACACTGAAGCTTTCTTT. This encodes CASSLQANTEAFF.

The chain is built from TRBV15 and TRBJ2-7, with 13 nucleotides matching TRBD2. V lost 3 bases and J lost 0; bases outside the gene matches: 2. This CDR3 comprises 16 residues. Per the germline V gene, CDR1 is LNHNV and CDR2 is YYDKDF (reference sequence). CDR3 in DNA: TGTGCCACCAGCAGGGGGACTAGCGGGGACTCCTACGAGCAGTACTTC. It is translated as CATSRGTSGDSYEQYF.

The sample holds a few counts of this clone. In DNA form, the CDR3 reads TGTGCCAGCAGTGAAATGCAGCGCGAAAAACTGTTTTTT. Protein: CASSEMQREKLFF. The V call is TRBV6-1, the J call TRBJ1-4; D gene unclear. Trimming removed 2 bases from V and 8 bases from J, with 9 bases in between. The CDR3 spans 13 residues. Per germline, CDR1 MNHNS and CDR2 SASEGT.

This clone has just a few counts. The chain has TRBV5-1 and TRBJ2-2; TRBD2 agrees at 9 bases. The V and J ends lost 0 bases and 5 bases, in that order; junction bases with no gene match: 5. The germline V gene encodes CDR1 SGHRS and CDR2 YFSETQ. The CDR3 is made up of 16 amino acids. The CDR3 loop reads CASSLGSGGVTGELFF. The CDR3, as DNA: TGCGCCAGCAGCTTGGGTAGCGGGGGTGTTACCGGGGAGCTGTTTTTT.

This chain uses TRBV7-9 with TRBJ2-3, with 8 bases fitting TRBD2. CDR3 length equals 16 residues. The J segment lost 8 bases and the V segment lost 1 base, leaving 11 bases of the junction unmatched. Germline V lookup: CDR1 SEHNR, CDR2 FQNEAQ (reference sequence). The CDR3 is CASSLVFPGGPATQYF. In DNA, the CDR3 is TGTGCCAGCAGCTTAGTTTTTCCGGGGGGGCCCGCTACGCAGTATTTT.

The rearrangement uses TRBV30 and TRBJ1-2; the D gene is possibly TRBD1 (5 bases). V lost 7 bases and J lost 4, with 19 bases in between. The V gene's germline CDR1 is GTSNPN and CDR2 SVGIG (reference sequence). This CDR3 is 14 amino acids long. The CDR3, as DNA: TGTGCCTCCCTGGCGGGAGGGGCTCTCTATGGCTACACCTTC. Encoded protein: CASLAGGALYGYTF.

V and J are TRBV7-8 and TRBJ2-7, with D tentatively TRBD2 (5 bases). This CDR3 region has 15 residues. Trimming left V 2 bases short and J 3 bases short, with 14 bases between. Per the germline V gene, CDR1 is SGHVS and CDR2 is FQNEAQ. The CDR3: CASSLIPGINYEQYF. The CDR3 DNA is TGTGCCAGCAGCTTAATTCCGGGAATTAACTACGAGCAGTACTTC.